This T cell receptor beta chain came from a study of blood T cell repertoires in COVID-19 (dated by TCRdb to 2018 to 2021). Describing the broader study: The collaborator samples originated in the United States, Italy and Spain and spanned the acute and convalescent phases of COVID-19. A de-identified subject ID, COVID-19 status, age in years and sex were almost always included in the sample metadata. The repertoires were made available in a free public database intended to serve as a resource for research on the immune response to SARS-CoV-2. The prospective study material was composed of cDNA or gDNA derived from T cells, B-cell-depleted T cells, or PBMCs. Samples came from the ongoing ImmuneRACE study (first 160 participants) plus 1,254 subjects from 6 global collaborators. Where available, HLA class I and class II types were taken from metadata supplied by the sample provider and were not determined by assay-based typing. The dataset comprised deeply sampled blood TCRbeta repertoires from subjects exposed to, actively infected with, or recovered from COVID-19.

Remarks on this clone: Its recognized antigen is unknown. Per-base quality was not reported, and no clone a single base away is much larger than it.

The collaborating institutions used their own protocols to collect whole blood in K2EDTA tubes. For TCRbeta analysis, collaborators shipped samples in one of three forms: frozen whole blood, isolated PBMCs, or DNA extracted from either of those sample types. The immunoSEQ Assay, a bias-controlled multiplex PCR, was used to amplify TCRbeta CDR3 regions from genomic DNA. The original pipeline was this. The number of nucleated cells in each sample was estimated from the amplification of reference gene primers within the assay. To quantify the absolute abundance of each unique TCRbeta CDR3 rearrangement, sequence reads were collapsed and filtered. For each sample, productive Simpson clonality was calculated by taking the square root of Simpson's diversity index across productive rearrangements. Drawn from immuneACCESS, this table holds only the in-frame rearrangements with V and J called that TCRdb kept. Clones are partly lost; checked studies trace under half to an unresolved V gene and leave the rest unexplained. That table supplies the V and J calls and clone size; D and trimming were determined from the DNA. Within this sample are 130,000 to 150,000 clones, with roughly 83% of them counted one time only. More than 2.5% of the sample rests with the top ten.

General findings and caveats noted by the study authors: Clinical and demographic metadata were provided uncurated, with the amount varying by source and participant.

Counted from cysteine to phenylalanine, this CDR3 has 18 amino acids. Just the 54-base CDR3 DNA is kept, in frame starting at base 1. CDR1 and CDR2 are read off the germline V gene (reference sequence) as SGHNT and YYREEE. V loses 2 bases at its end and J loses 1 base; junction bases beyond the gene matches: 7. Sequencing was performed on peripheral blood. The rearrangement combines TRBV5-4 with TRBJ2-2, with TRBD2 identical over 11 junction bases. The source is a woman aged 80 or over with acute or convalescent COVID-19. The CDR3 is CASSFGLAGGQNTGELFF. In nucleotide form, the sequence is TGTGCCAGCAGCTTCGGGCTAGCGGGGGGCCAGAACACCGGGGAGCTGTTTTTT.